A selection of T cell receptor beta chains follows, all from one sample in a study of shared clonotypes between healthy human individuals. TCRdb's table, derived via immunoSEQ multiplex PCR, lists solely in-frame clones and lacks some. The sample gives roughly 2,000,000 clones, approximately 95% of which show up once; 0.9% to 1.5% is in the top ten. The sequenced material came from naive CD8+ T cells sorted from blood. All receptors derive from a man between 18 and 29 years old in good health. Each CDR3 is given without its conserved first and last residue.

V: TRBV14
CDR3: ASSQDSPEQY

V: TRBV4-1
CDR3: ASSQASDWDTQY

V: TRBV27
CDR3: ASSFGLNTEAF

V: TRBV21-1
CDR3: ASSKAPDRGLLSTDTQY

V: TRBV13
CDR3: ASSSIRTSLYGYT

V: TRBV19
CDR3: ASSKAGHTEAF

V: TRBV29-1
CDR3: SVLDRNEKLF

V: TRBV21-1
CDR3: ASSKAFTGGTDTQY

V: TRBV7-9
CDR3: ASSLIVTSASYEQY

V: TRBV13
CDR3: ASSPGPNYGYT

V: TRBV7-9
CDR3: ASSPQVPPDTQY

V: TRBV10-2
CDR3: ASSESTSGAYEQY

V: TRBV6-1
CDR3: ASSGLGEKLF

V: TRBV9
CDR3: ASSVSATKGAFDYT

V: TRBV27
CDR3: ASSSELAWGKNIQY

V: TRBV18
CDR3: ASSPARETSSTDTQY

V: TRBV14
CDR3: ASSLWGSYEQY

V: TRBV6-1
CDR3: ASRPSGDGFQPQH

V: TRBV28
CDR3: ASSSTYNSPLH

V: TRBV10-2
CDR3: ASETGVENSGGGRYGELF

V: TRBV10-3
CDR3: AISESGGQYNSPLH

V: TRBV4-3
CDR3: ASSPRENSPLH

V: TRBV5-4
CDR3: ASSLSGGGETQY

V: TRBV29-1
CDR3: SVEGFQGGSYEQY

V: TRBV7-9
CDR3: ASSPPAYNEQF

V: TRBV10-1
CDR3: ATSISGNTGELF

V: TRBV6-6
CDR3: ASSSPPGGSTYEQY

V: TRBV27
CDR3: ASSWDGSSGNTIY

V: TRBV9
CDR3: ASSVGETAYEQY

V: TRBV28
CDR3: ASSLTDPSPLH